This T cell receptor (beta chain) was recovered during a study of blood T cells in healthy people across ages. The second PCR ran about 6 to 12 cycles with a sample-barcoded 5' primer and J-beta primers. TCRdb ran MiXCR on the 5' RACE reads and lists one entry per CDR3 protein. The sample holds hundreds of thousands of distinct CDR3 sequences; approximately 35% are singletons and the top ten take roughly 13%. Trimming left V 3 bases short and J 8 bases short, with 10 bases between. Germline CDR1 is MDHEN and CDR2 is SYDVKM. This CDR3 has 12 residues. A note on this clonotype: Its antigen remains unidentified.

Whole-study results and caveats: One million T cells yielded diversity estimates that were considered underestimates.

Material: blood. V gene TRBV28 combines with J gene TRBJ1-1; D remains ambiguous. The TCR sequence derives from a man in his late teens or twenties in good health. The CDR3 nucleotides read TGTGCCAGCAGTTTTGGAATGGGGGAAGCTTTCTTT. This sequence encodes CASSFGMGEAFF.